The sequence of this TCR beta chain was determined in a study of blood T cell repertoires in COVID-19. In Cohort 3, a recovered donor had either two negative PCRs, clearance, or symptom resolution. Germline assignment: CDR1 GTSNPN and CDR2 SVGIG (reference sequence). This CDR3 has 14 residues. V gave up 5 bases and J gave up 5 bases; unmatched junction bases: 10. Original data processing: The assay estimated nucleated cells by amplifying reference gene primers. Sequencing was performed with immunoSEQ multiplex PCR; in TCRdb, only in-frame clones are kept and a portion is missing. The DNA gave D and trimming, while V, J and clone size come from that table. The sample lists some 350,000 clones, approximately 84% occurring once.

The source is a woman in her twenties or thirties who had recovered from COVID-19. This chain connects TRBV30 to TRBJ2-5, with TRBD1 matching 8 bases. Sequenced sample: PBMCs or T cells enriched from blood (not recorded which). CDR3 nucleotides: TGTGCCTGGCAGTTCCAGGGGGCGCAGGAGACCCAGTACTTC. Amino acid sequence: CAWQFQGAQETQYF.